This record concerns one T cell receptor beta chain sequence. Antigen unknown. These data come from a study of blood T cells in healthy people across ages. Healthy Caucasian individuals from Russia aged roughly 6 to 90 served as donors. Each of the donors had roughly 9.4 milliliters of peripheral blood drawn into EDTA-treated Vacutainer tubes. A second PCR of about 7 to 12 cycles used a sample-barcoded 5' primer and a J-beta primer mix. TCRdb re-analysed the 5' RACE reads in MiXCR, keeping a single row per CDR3 protein. The sample holds some 1.6 million distinct CDR3 sequences, roughly a third seen once. This CDR3 contains 13 residues. CDR1 and CDR2 (germline): GTSNPN, SVGIG (reference sequence). V lost 6 bases and J lost 3; bases outside the gene matches: 5. Points from the study as a whole: Since the PBMCs were unsorted, naive and antigen-experienced cells could not be conclusively compared. More naive CD4+ cells and higher diversity were found in long-lived than in aged donors.

The sample comprised blood. The clonotype originates from a woman aged 30 to 39 in good health. The V and J genes are TRBV30 and TRBJ2-7; 10 nucleotides align to TRBD2. CDR3 sequence reads: CACRGLADYEQYF. The CDR3 DNA is TGTGCCTGCCGCGGACTAGCGGACTACGAGCAGTACTTC.